This T cell receptor beta chain stems from a study of shared clonotypes between healthy human individuals. Germline V CDR1 and CDR2: MGHDK, SYGVNS. The CDR3 contains 14 residues. V gave up 8 bases and J gave up 5 bases; unmatched junction bases: 7. Naive CD8 cells were CD45RO-negative, positively selected for CCR7, excluding terminally differentiated effector memory CD45RA+ cells. Profiled with immunoSEQ multiplex PCR; TCRdb holds only in-frame clones, not every one. The repertoire holds just over 2,000,000 clones, with roughly 94% as singletons. J is TRBJ2-5 and V is TRBV25-1; 11 bases line up with TRBD1. Sequencing was done on a sample of naive CD8+ T cells sorted from blood. This TCR came from a man aged 18 to 35 in good health. Here the CDR3 DNA reads TGTGCCAGCGGGTCGGGACAGGGGGGGGAGACCCAGTACTTC. Protein sequence: CASGSGQGGETQYF.